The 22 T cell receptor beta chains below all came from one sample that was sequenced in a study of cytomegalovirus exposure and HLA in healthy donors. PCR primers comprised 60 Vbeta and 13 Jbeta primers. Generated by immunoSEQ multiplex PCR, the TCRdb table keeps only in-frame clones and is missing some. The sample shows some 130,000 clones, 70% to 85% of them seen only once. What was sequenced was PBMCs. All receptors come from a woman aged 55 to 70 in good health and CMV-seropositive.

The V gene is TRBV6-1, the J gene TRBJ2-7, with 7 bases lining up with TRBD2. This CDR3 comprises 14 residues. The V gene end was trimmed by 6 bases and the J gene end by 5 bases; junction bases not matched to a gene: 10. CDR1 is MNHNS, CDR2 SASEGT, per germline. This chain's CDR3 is CASRLGGDVNEQYF. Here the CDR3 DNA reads TGTGCCAGCAGGTTGGGGGGGGATGTCAACGAGCAGTACTTC.

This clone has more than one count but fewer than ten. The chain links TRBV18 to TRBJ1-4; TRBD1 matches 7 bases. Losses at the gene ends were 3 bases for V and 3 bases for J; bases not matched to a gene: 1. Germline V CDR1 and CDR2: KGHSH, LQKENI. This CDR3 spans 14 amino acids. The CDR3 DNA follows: TGTGCCAGCTCACCTGACAGGGCTAATGAAAAACTGTTTTTT. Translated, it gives CASSPDRANEKLFF.

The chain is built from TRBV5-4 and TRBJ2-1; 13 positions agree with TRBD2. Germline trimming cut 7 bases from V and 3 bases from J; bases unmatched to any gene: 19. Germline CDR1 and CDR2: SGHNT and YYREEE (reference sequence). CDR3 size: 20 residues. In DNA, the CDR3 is TGTGCCAGCCGTTCGGGGGGACTAGCGGGGTTTGCGGACATCTACAATGAGCAGTTCTTC. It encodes CASRSGGLAGFADIYNEQFF.

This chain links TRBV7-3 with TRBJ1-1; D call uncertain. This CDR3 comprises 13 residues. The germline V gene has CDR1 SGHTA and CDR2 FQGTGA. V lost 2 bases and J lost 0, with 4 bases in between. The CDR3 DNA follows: TGTGCCAGCAGCTTATCAATGAACACTGAAGCTTTCTTT. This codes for CASSLSMNTEAFF.

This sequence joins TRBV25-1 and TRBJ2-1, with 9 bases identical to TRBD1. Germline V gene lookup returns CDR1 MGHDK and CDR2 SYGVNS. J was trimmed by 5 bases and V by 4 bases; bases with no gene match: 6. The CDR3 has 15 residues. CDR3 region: CASSVPQGADNEQFF. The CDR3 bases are TGTGCCAGCAGTGTCCCACAGGGGGCGGACAATGAGCAGTTCTTC.

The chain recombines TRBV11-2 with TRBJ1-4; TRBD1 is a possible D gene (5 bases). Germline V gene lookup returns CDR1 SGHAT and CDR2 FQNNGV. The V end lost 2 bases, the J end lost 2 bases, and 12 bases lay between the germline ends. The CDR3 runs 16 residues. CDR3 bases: TGTGCCAGCAGCTTACACCAGGGAGGGACTAATGAAAAACTGTTTTTT. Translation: CASSLHQGGTNEKLFF.

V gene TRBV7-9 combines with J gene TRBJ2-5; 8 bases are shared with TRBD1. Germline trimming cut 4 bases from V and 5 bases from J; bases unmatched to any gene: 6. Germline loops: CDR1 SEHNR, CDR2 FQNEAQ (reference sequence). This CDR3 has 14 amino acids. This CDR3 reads CASSSWTGTETQYF. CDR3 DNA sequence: TGTGCCAGCAGCTCATGGACAGGGACGGAGACCCAGTACTTC.

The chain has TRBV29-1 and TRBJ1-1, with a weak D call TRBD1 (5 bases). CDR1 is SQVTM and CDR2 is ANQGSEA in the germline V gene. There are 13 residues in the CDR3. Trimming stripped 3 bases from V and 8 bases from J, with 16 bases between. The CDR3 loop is CSVEDLSTGEAFF. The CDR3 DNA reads TGCAGCGTTGAGGATCTTTCCACAGGAGAAGCTTTCTTT. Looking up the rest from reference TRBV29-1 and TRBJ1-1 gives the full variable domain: SAVISQKPSRDICQRGTSLTIQCQVDSQVTMMFWYRQQPGQSLTLIATANQGSEATYESGFVIDKFPISRPNLTFSTLTVSNMSPEDSSIYLCSVEDLSTGEAFFGQGTRLTVV.

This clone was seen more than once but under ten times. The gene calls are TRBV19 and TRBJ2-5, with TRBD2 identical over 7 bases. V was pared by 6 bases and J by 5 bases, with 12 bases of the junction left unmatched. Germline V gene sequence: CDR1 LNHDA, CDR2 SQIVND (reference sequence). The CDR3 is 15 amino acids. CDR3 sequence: CASSPPGLPGETQYF. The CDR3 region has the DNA TGTGCCAGTAGCCCTCCGGGACTACCTGGGGAGACCCAGTACTTC.

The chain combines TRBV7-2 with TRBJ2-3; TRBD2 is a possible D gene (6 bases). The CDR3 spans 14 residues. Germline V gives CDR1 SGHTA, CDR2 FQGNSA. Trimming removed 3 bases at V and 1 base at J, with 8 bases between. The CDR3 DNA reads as TGTGCCAGCAGCTTTCGCGGGGGCACAGATACGCAGTATTTT. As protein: CASSFRGGTDTQYF. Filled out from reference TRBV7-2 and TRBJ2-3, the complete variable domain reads GAGVSQSPSNKVTEKGKDVELRCDPISGHTALYWYRQSLGQGLEFLIYFQGNSAPDKSGLPSDRFSAERTGGSVSTLTIQRTQQEDSAVYLCASSFRGGTDTQYFGPGTRLTVL.

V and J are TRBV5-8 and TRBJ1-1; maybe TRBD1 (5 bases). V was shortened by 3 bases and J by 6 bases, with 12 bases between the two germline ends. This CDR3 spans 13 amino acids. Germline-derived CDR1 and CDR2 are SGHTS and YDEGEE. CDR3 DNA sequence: TGTGCCAGCAGCTCATATACGGGGGCTGAAGCTTTCTTT. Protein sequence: CASSSYTGAEAFF.

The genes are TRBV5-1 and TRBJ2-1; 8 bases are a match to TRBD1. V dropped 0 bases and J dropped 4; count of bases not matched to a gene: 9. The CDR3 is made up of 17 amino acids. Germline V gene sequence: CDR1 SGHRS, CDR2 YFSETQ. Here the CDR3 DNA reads TGCGCCAGCAGCTTGGAGGGGGGACAGGTTTTTTACAATGAGCAGTTCTTC. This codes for CASSLEGGQVFYNEQFF.

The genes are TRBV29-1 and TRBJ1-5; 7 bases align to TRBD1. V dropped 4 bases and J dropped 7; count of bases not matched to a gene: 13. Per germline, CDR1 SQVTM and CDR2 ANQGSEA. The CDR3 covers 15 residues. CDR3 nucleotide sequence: TGCAGCGTTGGTACCGGGACAGTAGGGGAACAGCCCCAGCATTTT. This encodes CSVGTGTVGEQPQHF.

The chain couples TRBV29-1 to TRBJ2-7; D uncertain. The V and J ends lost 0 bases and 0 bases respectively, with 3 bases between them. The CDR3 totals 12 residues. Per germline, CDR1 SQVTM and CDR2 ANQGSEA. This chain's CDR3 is CSVEDGSYEQYF. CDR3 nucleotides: TGCAGCGTTGAAGACGGCTCCTACGAGCAGTACTTC.

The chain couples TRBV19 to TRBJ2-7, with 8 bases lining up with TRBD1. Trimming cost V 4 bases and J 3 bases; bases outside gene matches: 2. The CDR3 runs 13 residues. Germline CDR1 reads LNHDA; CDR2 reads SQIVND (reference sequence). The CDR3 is CASSRDRNYEQYF. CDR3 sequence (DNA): TGTGCCAGTAGTAGGGACAGGAACTACGAGCAGTACTTC.

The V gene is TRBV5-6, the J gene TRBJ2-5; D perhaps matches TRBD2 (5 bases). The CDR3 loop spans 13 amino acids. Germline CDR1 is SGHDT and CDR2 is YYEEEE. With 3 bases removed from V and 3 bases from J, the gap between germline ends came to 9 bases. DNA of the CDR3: TGTGCCAGCAGCTGGGAGTCAAAAGAGACCCAGTACTTC. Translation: CASSWESKETQYF.

The CDR3 DNA reads as TGTGCCAGCAGCTTAGAAAGGGGCGAGACCCAGTACTTC. Translation gives CASSLERGETQYF. The V and J genes are TRBV7-3 and TRBJ2-5; a weak D match, TRBD1 (5 bases). V lost 2 bases to trimming and J lost 5 bases, with 9 bases between them. CDR1 SGHTA and CDR2 FQGTGA come from the germline V gene. The CDR3 sequence is 13 residues long. The complete variable domain, with remaining parts taken from reference TRBV7-3 and TRBJ2-5, reads GAGVSQTPSNKVTEKGKYVELRCDPISGHTALYWYRQSLGQGPEFLIYFQGTGAADDSGLPNDRFFAVRPEGSVSTLKIQRTERGDSAVYLCASSLERGETQYFGPGTRLLVL.

CDR3 sequence reads: CASSISTGVMNTEAFF. The CDR3 coding sequence is TGTGCCAGTAGTATTTCGACAGGGGTCATGAACACTGAAGCTTTCTTT. The chain couples TRBV19 to TRBJ1-1, with TRBD1 identical over 8 bases. V was pared by 3 bases and J by 0 bases, with 6 bases of the junction left unmatched. The CDR3 length is 16 residues. Germline assignment: CDR1 LNHDA and CDR2 SQIVND (reference sequence).

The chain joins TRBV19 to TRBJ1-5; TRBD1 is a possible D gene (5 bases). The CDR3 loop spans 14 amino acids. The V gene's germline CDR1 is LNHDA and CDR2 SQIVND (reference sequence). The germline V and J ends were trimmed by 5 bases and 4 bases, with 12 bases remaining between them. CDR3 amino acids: CASSGGEFNQPQHF. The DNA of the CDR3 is TGTGCCAGTAGTGGGGGGGAATTTAATCAGCCCCAGCATTTT.

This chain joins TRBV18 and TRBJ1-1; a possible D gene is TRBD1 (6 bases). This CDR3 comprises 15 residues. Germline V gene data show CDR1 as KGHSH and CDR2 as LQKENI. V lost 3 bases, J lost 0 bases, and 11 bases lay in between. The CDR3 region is CASSPRTVLNTEAFF. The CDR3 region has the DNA TGTGCCAGCTCACCTAGGACAGTACTGAACACTGAAGCTTTCTTT.

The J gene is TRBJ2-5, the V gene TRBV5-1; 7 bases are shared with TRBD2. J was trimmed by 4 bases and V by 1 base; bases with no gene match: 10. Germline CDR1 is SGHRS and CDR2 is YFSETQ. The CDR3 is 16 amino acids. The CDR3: CASSLRFAGEGETQYF. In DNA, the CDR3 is TGCGCCAGCAGCTTGCGATTCGCGGGGGAGGGAGAGACCCAGTACTTC.

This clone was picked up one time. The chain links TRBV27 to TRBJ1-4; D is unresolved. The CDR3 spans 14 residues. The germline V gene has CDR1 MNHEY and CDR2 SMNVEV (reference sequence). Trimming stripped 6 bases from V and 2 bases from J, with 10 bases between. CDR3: CASRSPGTNEKLFF. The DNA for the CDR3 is TGTGCCAGCAGGAGTCCCGGGACTAATGAAAAACTGTTTTTT.